This entry lists 30 T cell receptor beta chains sequenced from one sample in a study of CD4 T cells in relation to SARS-CoV-2 and coronaviruses. Profiled with immunoSEQ multiplex PCR; TCRdb holds only in-frame clones, not every one. The table records approximately 25,000 clones, over 70% of them present only once. CD4+ T cells from unexposed donors were obtained before the COVID-19 pandemic (2011-2018). The cells were cultured for about ten days before CD4+ T cells were isolated. These receptors' antigens are unknown. The sample was CD4+ T cells from PBMCs, cultured in vitro. The receptor source for this set is a human donor in good health.

This chain connects TRBV6-6 to TRBJ1-1; D not certain. Looked up from germline, CDR1 is MNHNY and CDR2 is SVGAGI (reference sequence). The V and J ends lost 2 bases and 4 bases respectively, with 11 bases between them. This CDR3 is 14 amino acids long. CDR3 sequence (DNA): TGTGCCAGCAGTTACGTTGAGGGTTCCACTGAAGCTTTCTTT. Its translation: CASSYVEGSTEAFF.

V gene TRBV6-1 combines with J gene TRBJ1-3; unclear D gene. CDR1 MNHNS and CDR2 SASEGT come from the germline V gene. The CDR3 is made up of 13 amino acids. V was trimmed by 1 base and J by 4 bases, leaving 5 bases between them. CDR3 sequence (DNA): TGTGCCAGCAGTGAAGGCAGCGGAAACACCATATATTTT. Translated, it gives CASSEGSGNTIYF.

The chain recombines TRBV12-2 with TRBJ1-1; whether TRBD1, the table's D call, matches the DNA was not checked. TRBV12-2 is designated a pseudogene. This CDR3 is 17 amino acids long. CDR3 sequence reads: CASRLAPQIQGATEAFF. CDR3 nucleotides: TGTGCAAGTCGCTTAGCGCCACAAATACAGGGCGCCACTGAAGCTTTCTTT.

The chain couples TRBV7-3 to TRBJ2-7, with 10 bases fitting TRBD1. J lost 5 bases, V lost 5 bases, and 12 bases had no gene match. This CDR3 is 16 amino acids long. Germline assignment: CDR1 SGHTA and CDR2 FQGTGA. The CDR3 spells CASSKGMGQGLHEQYF. The DNA of the CDR3 is TGTGCCAGCAGCAAAGGCATGGGACAGGGGCTTCACGAGCAGTACTTC.

The chain uses TRBV6-4 and TRBJ2-5; 8 bases are shared with TRBD2. The CDR3 spans 15 residues. The germline CDR1 and CDR2 sequences are MRHNA and SNTAGT. With V trimmed by 3 bases and J by 1 base, 4 bases remained unmatched. As DNA, the CDR3 is TGTGCCAGCAGTGAATTAGCGGGAACCCAAGAGACCCAGTACTTC. Its protein product is CASSELAGTQETQYF.

This chain joins TRBV2 and TRBJ2-1; the match to TRBD2 covers 10 bases. CDR1 is SNHLY, CDR2 FYNNEI, per germline. The CDR3 is 15 amino acids. V lost 1 base, J lost 9 bases, and 6 bases stayed unmatched. The CDR3 region has the DNA TGTGCCAGCAGTGAAGTAGGGACTAGCGTTTTTGAGCAGTTCTTC. Protein: CASSEVGTSVFEQFF.

V and J are TRBV7-6 and TRBJ1-3; D call uncertain. V dropped 5 bases and J dropped 0 bases, with 11 bases sitting between them. This CDR3 has 15 residues. Germline CDR1 reads SGHVS; CDR2 reads FNYEAQ. The CDR3 DNA follows: TGTGCCAGCAGCCCTTTTACGAGCTCTGGAAACACCATATATTTT. Its protein is CASSPFTSSGNTIYF.

The chain joins TRBV2 to TRBJ2-1; 7 nucleotides agree with TRBD1. Germline lookup yields CDR1 SNHLY and CDR2 FYNNEI. V shed 5 bases, J shed 6 bases, and the junction held 4 bases outside the gene matches. This CDR3 region has 13 residues. CDR3 nucleotide sequence: TGTGCCAGCAGTCTGTCAGGGGGCAATGAGCAGTTCTTC. It yields the protein CASSLSGGNEQFF.

This clone came up once. The V gene is TRBV10-1, the J gene TRBJ2-7; 7 nucleotides line up with TRBD2. The ends lost 3 bases at V and 7 bases at J; junction bases unmatched: 15. Germline CDR1 is WNHNN and CDR2 is SYGVQD (reference sequence). CDR3 length: 16 amino acids. As DNA, the CDR3 is TGCGCCAGCAGTGACCAAAAAAGCGGGATTATGGGAGAGCAGTACTTC. Translated: CASSDQKSGIMGEQYF.

The rearrangement uses TRBV7-3 and TRBJ2-7; D gene unclear. With 1 base removed from V and 1 base from J, the gap between germline ends came to 8 bases. Germline CDR1 SGHTA, CDR2 FQGTGA. The CDR3 loop spans 14 amino acids. Here the CDR3 reads CASSLRPRSYEQYF. The CDR3, as DNA: TGTGCCAGCAGCTTAAGGCCCCGGTCCTACGAGCAGTACTTC.

The chain's CDR3 is CASSRLRTSGIYEQYF. Here the CDR3 DNA reads TGCGCCAGCAGCCGCCTAAGGACTAGCGGGATCTACGAGCAGTACTTC. This sequence joins TRBV4-1 and TRBJ2-7, with 12 bases lining up with TRBD2. Per the germline V gene, CDR1 is MGHRA and CDR2 is YSYEKL. CDR3 size: 16 residues. V was pared by 4 bases and J by 3 bases, with 7 bases of the junction left unmatched.

The V gene is TRBV24-1, the J gene TRBJ1-1; no firm D call. The CDR3 sequence is 11 residues long. Per the germline V gene, CDR1 is KGHDR and CDR2 is SFDVKD. Trimming removed 8 bases at V and 5 bases at J, with 8 bases between. CDR3 bases: TGTGCCACCAAGTCAGGAACTGAAGCTTTCTTT. Translated: CATKSGTEAFF.

The rearrangement joins TRBV7-2 to TRBJ2-1, with D hard to call. Germline CDR1 SGHTA, CDR2 FQGNSA. The CDR3 is made up of 15 amino acids. The ends were cut back, 0 bases at V and 6 bases at J, with 12 bases in the middle. CDR3 in amino acids: CASSLAPGLGNEQFF. DNA of the CDR3: TGTGCCAGCAGCTTAGCGCCGGGTCTGGGCAATGAGCAGTTCTTC. The complete variable domain, with remaining parts taken from reference TRBV7-2 and TRBJ2-1, reads GAGVSQSPSNKVTEKGKDVELRCDPISGHTALYWYRQSLGQGLEFLIYFQGNSAPDKSGLPSDRFSAERTGGSVSTLTIQRTQQEDSAVYLCASSLAPGLGNEQFFGPGTRLTVL.

The V call is TRBV2, the J call TRBJ1-5, with TRBD1 identical over 9 bases. Germline trimming cut 6 bases from V and 4 bases from J; bases unmatched to any gene: 4. Per germline, CDR1 SNHLY and CDR2 FYNNEI. The CDR3 has 14 residues. The CDR3: CASRGTGQNQPQHF. CDR3 in DNA: TGTGCCAGCAGGGGGACAGGGCAAAATCAGCCCCAGCATTTT.

The V gene is TRBV11-2, the J gene TRBJ2-1; a possible D gene is TRBD1 (5 bases). The CDR3 covers 15 residues. Trimming removed 1 base at V and 4 bases at J, with 11 bases between. Germline loops: CDR1 SGHAT, CDR2 FQNNGV. CDR3 nucleotide sequence: TGTGCCAGCAGCTTAGGGGGCGATAAATACAATGAGCAGTTCTTC. Its translation is CASSLGGDKYNEQFF.

V usage is TRBV7-2 and J usage is TRBJ2-7; 8 bases fit TRBD2. V lost 2 bases, J lost 3 bases, and 3 bases stayed unmatched. This CDR3 has 14 residues. The V gene's germline CDR1 is SGHTA and CDR2 FQGNSA. The CDR3 spells CASSLLSGGYEQYF. CDR3 nucleotide sequence: TGTGCCAGCAGCTTACTCAGCGGGGGCTACGAGCAGTACTTC.

The chain has TRBV7-2 and TRBJ2-3; 13 bases fit TRBD2. The CDR3 consists of 19 residues. Germline assignment: CDR1 SGHTA and CDR2 FQGNSA. J gave up 0 bases and V 6 bases, and 12 bases lay outside the gene matches. Here the CDR3 DNA reads TGTGCCAGCAGGCCCAGTCGGACTAGCGGGAGCAATAGCACAGATACGCAGTATTTT. Its protein is CASRPSRTSGSNSTDTQYF.

The V and J genes are TRBV18 and TRBJ2-4; D is possibly TRBD2 (6 bases). Trimming shortened V by 1 base and J by 1 base, and 14 bases separated the two germline ends. Per germline, CDR1 KGHSH and CDR2 LQKENI. The CDR3 is 17 amino acids. CDR3 sequence (DNA): TGTGCCAGCTCACCACTATCGGGGAGGTTGGCCAAAAACATTCAGTACTTC. As protein: CASSPLSGRLAKNIQYF.

The chain links TRBV24-1 to TRBJ2-1, with 11 bases identical to TRBD2. The CDR3 consists of 16 residues. Germline CDR1 and CDR2: KGHDR and SFDVKD. V trimming: 1 base; J trimming: 6 bases; junction bases outside the gene matches: 4. The DNA of the CDR3 is TGTGCCACCAGTGATTTCACTAGCGGGAGACCCAATGAGCAGTTCTTC. Amino acids: CATSDFTSGRPNEQFF.

The chain employs TRBV25-1 and TRBJ2-7; D might be TRBD2 (6 bases). Germline V gene data show CDR1 as MGHDK and CDR2 as SYGVNS. The length of the CDR3 is 17 residues. V was cut by 5 bases and J by 0 bases, with 20 bases left in between. The DNA of the CDR3 is TGTGCCAGCAGTCTGGTGGGTAGCGGCGCAAGCTCCTACGAGCAGTACTTC. Translating gives CASSLVGSGASSYEQYF.

The chain couples TRBV19 to TRBJ2-7; D uncertain. Deletions cut 7 bases from V and 0 bases from J, with 10 bases between. This CDR3 is built from 13 residues. Germline assignment: CDR1 LNHDA and CDR2 SQIVND (reference sequence). CDR3 coding DNA: TGTGCCAGTAATCCCAGTAACTCCTACGAGCAGTACTTC. As protein: CASNPSNSYEQYF.

The rearrangement uses TRBV4-1 and TRBJ1-4, with 8 bases matching TRBD1. Per germline, CDR1 MGHRA and CDR2 YSYEKL. V lost 2 bases, J lost 6 bases, and 17 bases stayed unmatched. The CDR3 runs to 19 residues. The CDR3 loop reads CASSQPTGQGVVIYEKLFF. In nucleotides, the CDR3 is TGCGCCAGCAGCCAACCTACCGGACAGGGAGTAGTTATTTATGAAAAACTGTTTTTT.

The chain joins TRBV6-5 to TRBJ1-1, with D perhaps TRBD1 (5 bases). CDR1 MNHEY and CDR2 SVGAGI come from the germline V gene. The CDR3 covers 14 residues. Trimming left V 5 bases short and J 5 bases short, with 15 bases between. CDR3 sequence (DNA): TGTGCCAGCAGTAACCTGGGGGTCGGGACTGAAGCTTTCTTT. It specifies CASSNLGVGTEAFF.

J is TRBJ2-1 and V is TRBV3-1 (or the pseudogene TRBV3-2); no definite D call. The germline CDR1 and CDR2 sequences are LGHDT and YNNKEL (reference sequence). Trimming removed 4 bases at V and 6 bases at J, with 13 bases between. The CDR3 is 14 amino acids. The CDR3 is CASSPWSSSNEQFF. The CDR3, as DNA: TGTGCCAGCAGCCCCTGGTCGAGCTCCAATGAGCAGTTCTTC.

The V gene is TRBV5-1, the J gene TRBJ1-5; 8 nucleotides line up with TRBD1. The germline gives CDR1 SGHRS, CDR2 YFSETQ. The J segment lost 6 bases and the V segment lost 4 bases, leaving 12 bases of the junction unmatched. The CDR3 spans 16 residues. In nucleotides, the CDR3 is TGCGCCAGCAGCCCGCAAGGACAGGGTAGTATTCAGCCCCAGCATTTT. Translation gives CASSPQGQGSIQPQHF.

The chain has TRBV14 and TRBJ1-2, with D possibly matching TRBD1 (6 bases). Trimming took 0 bases from V and 8 from J, leaving 22 bases between them. Germline lookup yields CDR1 SGHDN and CDR2 FVKESK. CDR3 length equals 17 residues. Written as DNA, the CDR3 is TGTGCCAGCAGCCAAGAAGCGACCGGCAGGGGAATAAACGGCTACACCTTC. Encoded protein: CASSQEATGRGINGYTF.

V is TRBV18 and J is TRBJ1-1, with D tentatively TRBD1 (5 bases). Germline lookup yields CDR1 KGHSH and CDR2 LQKENI. Trimming pared 2 bases from V and 0 bases from J, leaving 10 bases between. This CDR3 comprises 15 residues. The CDR3 loop reads CASSPNQGLNTEAFF. CDR3 nucleotide sequence: TGTGCCAGCTCACCAAATCAGGGCCTGAACACTGAAGCTTTCTTT.

The genes are TRBV10-3 and TRBJ1-2; weak D call: TRBD1 (6 bases). The CDR3 spans 18 residues. Trimming removed 0 bases at V and 2 bases at J, with 19 bases between. Germline V gene lookup returns CDR1 ENHRY and CDR2 SYGVKD. The CDR3 coding sequence is TGTGCCATCAGTGAGTCCGCATTAAATGACAGGTGGAACTATGGCTACACCTTC. Translating gives CAISESALNDRWNYGYTF.

The V gene is TRBV18, the J gene TRBJ2-1, with 13 bases that match TRBD2. Germline CDR1 KGHSH, CDR2 LQKENI. Trimming at V came to 5 bases and at J to 7 bases, leaving 5 bases not matched to a gene. The length of the CDR3 is 15 residues. The CDR3: CASSSGLAGINEQFF. The DNA for the CDR3 is TGTGCCAGCTCATCGGGACTAGCGGGAATAAATGAGCAGTTCTTC.

CDR3 sequence (DNA): TGTGCCAGAAGCATTCCGGGACAGCCTCACTATGGCTACACCTTC. Amino acids: CARSIPGQPHYGYTF. This chain joins TRBV5-3 and TRBJ1-2; 7 nucleotides line up with TRBD1. TRBV5-3 falls under the ORF class, with uncertain function. The CDR3 extends over 15 amino acids. V lost 4 bases, J lost 3 bases, and 9 bases stayed unmatched.